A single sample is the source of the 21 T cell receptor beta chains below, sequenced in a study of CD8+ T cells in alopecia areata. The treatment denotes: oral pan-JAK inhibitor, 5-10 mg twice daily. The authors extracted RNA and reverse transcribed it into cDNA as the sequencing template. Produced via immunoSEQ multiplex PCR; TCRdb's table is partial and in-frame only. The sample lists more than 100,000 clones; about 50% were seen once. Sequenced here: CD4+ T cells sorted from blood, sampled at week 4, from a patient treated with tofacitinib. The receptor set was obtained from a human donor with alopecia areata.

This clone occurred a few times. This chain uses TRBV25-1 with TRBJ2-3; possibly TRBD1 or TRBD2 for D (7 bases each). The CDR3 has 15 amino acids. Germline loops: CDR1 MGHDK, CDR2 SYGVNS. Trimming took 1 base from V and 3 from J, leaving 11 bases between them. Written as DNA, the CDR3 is TGTGCCAGCAGTGAATCAGGGGGGGGAACAGATACGCAGTATTTT. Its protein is CASSESGGGTDTQYF. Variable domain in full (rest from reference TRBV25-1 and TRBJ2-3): EADIYQTPRYLVIGTGKKITLECSQTMGHDKMYWYQQDPGMELHLIHYSYGVNSTEKGDLSSESTVSRIRTEHFPLTLESARPSHTSQYLCASSESGGGTDTQYFGPGTRLTVL.

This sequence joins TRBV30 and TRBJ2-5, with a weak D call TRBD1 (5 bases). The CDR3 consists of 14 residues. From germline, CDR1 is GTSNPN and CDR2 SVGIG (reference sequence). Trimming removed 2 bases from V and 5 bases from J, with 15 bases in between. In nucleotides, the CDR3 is TGTGCCTGGAGTCTATCAGGGATAACGGAGACCCAGTACTTC. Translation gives CAWSLSGITETQYF.

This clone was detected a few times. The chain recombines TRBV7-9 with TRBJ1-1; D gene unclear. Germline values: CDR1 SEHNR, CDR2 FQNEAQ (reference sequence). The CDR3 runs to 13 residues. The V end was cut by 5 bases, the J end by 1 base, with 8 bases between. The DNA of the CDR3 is TGTGCCAGCAGCGCGGACGGGAACACTGAAGCTTTCTTT. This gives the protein CASSADGNTEAFF.

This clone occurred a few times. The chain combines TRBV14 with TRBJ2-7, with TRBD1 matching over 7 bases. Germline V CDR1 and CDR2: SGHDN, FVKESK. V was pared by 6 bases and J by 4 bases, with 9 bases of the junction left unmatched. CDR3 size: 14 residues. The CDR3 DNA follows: TGTGCCAGCAGTCCTTACAGGGGTTGGTACGAGCAGTACTTC. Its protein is CASSPYRGWYEQYF.

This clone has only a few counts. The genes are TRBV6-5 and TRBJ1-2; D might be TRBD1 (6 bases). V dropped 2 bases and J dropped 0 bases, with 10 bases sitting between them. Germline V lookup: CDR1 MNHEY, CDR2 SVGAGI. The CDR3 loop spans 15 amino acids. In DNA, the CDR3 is TGTGCCAGCAGTTACCTTAGGACAGCTAACTATGGCTACACCTTC. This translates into CASSYLRTANYGYTF.

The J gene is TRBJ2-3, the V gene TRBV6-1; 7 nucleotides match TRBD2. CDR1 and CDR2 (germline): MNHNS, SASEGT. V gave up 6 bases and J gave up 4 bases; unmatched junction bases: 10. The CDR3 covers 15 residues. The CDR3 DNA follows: TGTGCCAGCAGGAGACTAGCCCTTGGCCCAGATACGCAGTATTTT. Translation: CASRRLALGPDTQYF.

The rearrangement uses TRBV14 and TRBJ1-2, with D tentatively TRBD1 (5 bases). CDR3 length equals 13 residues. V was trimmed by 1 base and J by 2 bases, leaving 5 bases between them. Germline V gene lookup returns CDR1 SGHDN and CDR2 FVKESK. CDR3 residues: CASSQGQNYGYTF. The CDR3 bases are TGTGCCAGCAGCCAAGGACAGAACTATGGCTACACCTTC.

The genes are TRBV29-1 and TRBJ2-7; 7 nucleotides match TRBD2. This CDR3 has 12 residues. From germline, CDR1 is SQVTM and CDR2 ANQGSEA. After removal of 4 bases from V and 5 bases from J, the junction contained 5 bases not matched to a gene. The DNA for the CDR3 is TGCAGCGTTGGGGAGGGTCTCAACGAGCAGTACTTC. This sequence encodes CSVGEGLNEQYF.

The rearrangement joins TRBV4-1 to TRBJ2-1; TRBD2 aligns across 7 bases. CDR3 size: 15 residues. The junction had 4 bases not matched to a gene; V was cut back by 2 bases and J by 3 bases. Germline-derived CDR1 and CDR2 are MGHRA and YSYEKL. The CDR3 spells CASSQISGLYNEQFF. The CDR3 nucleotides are TGCGCCAGCAGCCAAATTAGCGGGCTCTACAATGAGCAGTTCTTC.

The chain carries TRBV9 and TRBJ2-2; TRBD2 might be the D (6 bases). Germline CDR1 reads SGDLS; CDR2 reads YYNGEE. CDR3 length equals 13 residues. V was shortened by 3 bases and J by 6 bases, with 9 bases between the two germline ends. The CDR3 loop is CASSASVSGELFF. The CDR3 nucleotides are TGTGCCAGCAGCGCTAGCGTATCCGGGGAGCTGTTTTTT.

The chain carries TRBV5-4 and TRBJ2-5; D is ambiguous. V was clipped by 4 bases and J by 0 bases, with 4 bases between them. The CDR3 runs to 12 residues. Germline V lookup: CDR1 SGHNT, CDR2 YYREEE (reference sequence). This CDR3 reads CASSAYQETQYF. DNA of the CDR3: TGTGCCAGCAGCGCCTACCAAGAGACCCAGTACTTC.

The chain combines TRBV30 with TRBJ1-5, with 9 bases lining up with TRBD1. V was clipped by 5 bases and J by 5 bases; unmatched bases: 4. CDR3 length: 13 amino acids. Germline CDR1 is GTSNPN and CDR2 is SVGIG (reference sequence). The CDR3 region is CAWDNRGHQPQHF. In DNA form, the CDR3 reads TGTGCCTGGGATAACAGGGGGCATCAGCCCCAGCATTTT.

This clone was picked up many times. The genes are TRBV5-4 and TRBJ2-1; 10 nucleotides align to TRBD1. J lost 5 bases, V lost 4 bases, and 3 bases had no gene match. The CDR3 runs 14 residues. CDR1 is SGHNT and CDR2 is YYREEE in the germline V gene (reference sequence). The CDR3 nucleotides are TGTGCCAGCAGCGGACAGGGGGGACACAATGAGCAGTTCTTC. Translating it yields CASSGQGGHNEQFF.

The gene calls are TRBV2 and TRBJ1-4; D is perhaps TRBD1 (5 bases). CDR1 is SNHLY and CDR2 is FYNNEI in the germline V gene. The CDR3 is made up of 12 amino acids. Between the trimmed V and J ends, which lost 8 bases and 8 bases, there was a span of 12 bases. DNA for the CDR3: TGTGCCAGCGGCAGGGAGTCCGAAAAACTGTTTTTT. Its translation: CASGRESEKLFF. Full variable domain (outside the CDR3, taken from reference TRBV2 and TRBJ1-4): EPEVTQTPSHQVTQMGQEVILRCVPISNHLYFYWYRQILGQKVEFLVSFYNNEISEKSEIFDDQFSVERPDGSNFTLKIRSTKLEDSAMYFCASGRESEKLFFGSGTQLSVL.

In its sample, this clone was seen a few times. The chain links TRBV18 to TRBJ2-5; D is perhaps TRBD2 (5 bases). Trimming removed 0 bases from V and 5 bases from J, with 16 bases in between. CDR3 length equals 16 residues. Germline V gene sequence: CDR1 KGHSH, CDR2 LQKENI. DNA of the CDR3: TGTGCCAGCTCACCACCCCCTTCTAGCTTTACCGAGACCCAGTACTTC. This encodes CASSPPPSSFTETQYF.

DNA for the CDR3: TGTGCCTGGGCCGGGACAGGGCCGTCCTACGAGCAGTACTTC. It translates to CAWAGTGPSYEQYF. The chain uses TRBV30 and TRBJ2-7, with 9 bases fitting TRBD1. The CDR3 loop spans 14 amino acids. The germline V gene has CDR1 GTSNPN and CDR2 SVGIG (reference sequence). V trimming: 5 bases; J trimming: 1 base; junction bases outside the gene matches: 6.

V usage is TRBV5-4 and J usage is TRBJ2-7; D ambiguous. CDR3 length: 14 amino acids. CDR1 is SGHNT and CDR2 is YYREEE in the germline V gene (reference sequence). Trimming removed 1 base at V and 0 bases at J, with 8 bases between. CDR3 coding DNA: TGTGCCAGCAGCTTGCCAGGCACCTCCTACGAGCAGTACTTC. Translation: CASSLPGTSYEQYF.

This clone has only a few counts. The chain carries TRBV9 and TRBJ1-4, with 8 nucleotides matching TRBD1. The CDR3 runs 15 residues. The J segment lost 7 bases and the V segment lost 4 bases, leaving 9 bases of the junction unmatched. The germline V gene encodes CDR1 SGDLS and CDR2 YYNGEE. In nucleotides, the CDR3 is TGTGCCAGCAGCTTCCAGGGGGCGCAGGGTGAAAAACTGTTTTTT. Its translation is CASSFQGAQGEKLFF.

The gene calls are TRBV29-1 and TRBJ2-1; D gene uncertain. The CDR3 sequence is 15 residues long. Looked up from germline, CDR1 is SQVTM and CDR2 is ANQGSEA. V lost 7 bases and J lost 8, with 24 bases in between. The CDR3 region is CSGIDRALPGDEQFF. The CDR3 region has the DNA TGCAGCGGGATAGATCGGGCCCTACCAGGCGATGAGCAGTTCTTC.

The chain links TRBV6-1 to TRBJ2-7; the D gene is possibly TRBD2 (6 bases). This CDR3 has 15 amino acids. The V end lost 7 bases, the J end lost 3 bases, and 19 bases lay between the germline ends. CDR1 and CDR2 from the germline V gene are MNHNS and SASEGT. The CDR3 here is CASTEEPGLLYEQYF. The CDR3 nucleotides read TGTGCCAGCACCGAAGAACCGGGACTTCTCTACGAGCAGTACTTC.

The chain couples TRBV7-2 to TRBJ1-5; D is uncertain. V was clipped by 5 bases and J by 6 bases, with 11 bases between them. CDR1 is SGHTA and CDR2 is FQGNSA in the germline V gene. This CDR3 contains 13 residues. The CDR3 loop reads CASSPRTRQPQHF. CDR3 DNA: TGTGCCAGCAGCCCGAGAACACGTCAGCCCCAGCATTTT.